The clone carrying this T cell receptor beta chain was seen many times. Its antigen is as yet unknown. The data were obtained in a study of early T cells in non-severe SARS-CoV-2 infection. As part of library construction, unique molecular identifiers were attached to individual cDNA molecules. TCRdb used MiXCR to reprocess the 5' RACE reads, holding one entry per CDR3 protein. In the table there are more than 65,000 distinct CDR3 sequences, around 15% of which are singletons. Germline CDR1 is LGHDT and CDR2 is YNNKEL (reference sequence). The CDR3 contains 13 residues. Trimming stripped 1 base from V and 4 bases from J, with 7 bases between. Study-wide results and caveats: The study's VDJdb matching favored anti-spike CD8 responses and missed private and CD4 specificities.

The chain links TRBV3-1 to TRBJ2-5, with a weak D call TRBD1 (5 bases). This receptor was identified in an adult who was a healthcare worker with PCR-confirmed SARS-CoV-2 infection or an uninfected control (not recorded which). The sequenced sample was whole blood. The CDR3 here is CASSQVRGETQYF. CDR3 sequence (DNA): TGTGCCAGCAGCCAAGTTAGGGGAGAGACCCAGTACTTC.